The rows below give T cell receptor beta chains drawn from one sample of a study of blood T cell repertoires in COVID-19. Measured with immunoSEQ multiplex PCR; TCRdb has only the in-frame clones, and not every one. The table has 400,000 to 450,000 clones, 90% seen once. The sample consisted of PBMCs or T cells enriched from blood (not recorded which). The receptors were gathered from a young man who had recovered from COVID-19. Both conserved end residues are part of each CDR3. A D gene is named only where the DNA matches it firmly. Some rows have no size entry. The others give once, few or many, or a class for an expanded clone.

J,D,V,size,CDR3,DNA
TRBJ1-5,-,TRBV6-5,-,CASRGSGAGNQPQHF,TGTGCCAGCAGAGGGTCAGGGGCCGGCAATCAGCCCCAGCATTTT
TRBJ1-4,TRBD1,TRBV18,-,CASSPVQGARGKLFF,TGTGCCAGCTCACCAGTTCAGGGGGCGCGGGGAAAACTGTTTTTT
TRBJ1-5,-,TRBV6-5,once,CASSLQGPHQPQHF,TGTGCCAGCAGTTTACAGGGCCCGCATCAGCCCCAGCATTTT
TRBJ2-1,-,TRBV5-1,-,CASSLEGLHEQFF,TGCGCCAGCAGCTTGGAGGGACTCCATGAGCAGTTCTTC
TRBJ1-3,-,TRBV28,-,CASRTTLLGAAGNTIYF,TGTGCCAGCAGAACTACGCTTCTGGGGGCTGCTGGAAACACCATATATTTT
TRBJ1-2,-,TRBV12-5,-,CASGLGGREGGYTF,TGTGCTAGTGGCTTGGGGGGCAGGGAGGGTGGCTACACCTTC
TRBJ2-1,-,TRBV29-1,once,CSVDQGTYNEQFF,TGCAGCGTTGATCAGGGTACCTACAATGAGCAGTTCTTC
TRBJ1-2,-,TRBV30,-,CAWRTGYGYTF,TGTGCCTGGAGAACAGGCTATGGCTACACCTTC
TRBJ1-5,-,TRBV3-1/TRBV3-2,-,CASRIYVQERDQPQHF,TGTGCCAGCAGGATCTACGTACAGGAAAGGGATCAGCCCCAGCATTTT
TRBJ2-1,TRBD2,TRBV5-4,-,CASSLRLAGEDEQFF,TGTGCCAGCAGCTTGAGGCTAGCGGGAGAAGATGAGCAGTTCTTC
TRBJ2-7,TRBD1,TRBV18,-,CASSPSAGTGWSYEQYF,TGTGCCAGCTCACCGAGCGCCGGGACAGGGTGGTCCTACGAGCAGTACTTC
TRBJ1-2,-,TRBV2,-,CASQFAREGYTF,TGTGCCAGTCAATTCGCCCGGGAAGGCTACACCTTC
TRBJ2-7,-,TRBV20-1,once,CSASGGPSPHSYEQYF,TGCAGTGCTAGTGGGGGGCCTTCCCCCCATTCCTACGAGCAGTACTTC
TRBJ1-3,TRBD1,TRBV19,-,CASTADRGYGNTIYF,TGTGCCAGTACCGCCGACAGGGGGTATGGAAACACCATATATTTT
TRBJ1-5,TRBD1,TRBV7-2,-,CASSDRGGRGQPQHF,TGTGCCAGCAGCGACAGGGGGGGACGAGGTCAGCCCCAGCATTTT
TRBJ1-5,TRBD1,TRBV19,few,CASDRVGKDGQPQHF,TGTGCCAGCGACAGGGTAGGGAAGGACGGTCAGCCCCAGCATTTT
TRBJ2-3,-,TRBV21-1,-,CASSKRPGDGADTQYF,TGTGCCAGCAGCAAACGCCCAGGGGATGGAGCAGATACGCAGTATTTT
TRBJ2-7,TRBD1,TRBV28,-,CASIPLFGQASYEQYF,TGTGCCAGCATCCCCTTGTTTGGACAGGCGTCCTACGAGCAGTACTTC
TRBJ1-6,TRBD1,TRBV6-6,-,CASSQTGLRVNSPLHF,TGTGCCAGCAGTCAGACAGGGTTAAGGGTTAATTCACCCCTCCACTTT
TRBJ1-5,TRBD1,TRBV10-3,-,CAISERTGGDQPQHF,TGTGCCATCAGTGAGCGGACAGGGGGCGATCAGCCCCAGCATTTT
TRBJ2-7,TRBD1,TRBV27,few,CASSPPGQGEQYF,TGTGCCAGCAGTCCCCCGGGACAGGGAGAGCAGTACTTC